These 8 T cell receptor beta chains share one sample of origin, sequenced in a study of identical twins. TCRdb itself ran the 5' RACE reads through MiXCR, one entry per CDR3 protein. The data contain about 250,000 distinct CDR3 sequences, about 7.5% of them singletons. This sample was also put to use in a study of yellow fever vaccine responses in identical twins.

Input material: CD8+ T cells sorted from blood. The receptors here all came from a woman aged 18-29 years in good health.

This clonotype was recorded many times. This chain connects TRBV11-2 to TRBJ2-7; D is perhaps TRBD2 (5 bases). The ends were cut back, 2 bases at V and 4 bases at J, with 15 bases in the middle. The CDR3 runs 15 residues. Germline V gene lookup returns CDR1 SGHAT and CDR2 FQNNGV. CDR3 DNA sequence: TGTGCCAGCAGCTTAACCCCCGGGGAAGTATACGAGCAGTACGTC. Translating gives CASSLTPGEVYEQYV.

A few counts support this clonotype. V gene TRBV28 combines with J gene TRBJ2-1; 12 positions match TRBD2. V lost 3 bases to trimming and J lost 8 bases; unmatched junction nucleotides: 5. Per germline, CDR1 MDHEN and CDR2 SYDVKM. CDR3 length: 15 amino acids. The DNA for the CDR3 is TGTGCCAGCAGTTTCCCTAGCGGGGGGGGGTATGAGCAGTTCTTC. Translating it yields CASSFPSGGGYEQFF.

This clonotype was picked up a small number of times. The chain links TRBV6-5 to TRBJ2-3; a possible D gene is TRBD1 (6 bases). The V gene's germline CDR1 is MNHEY and CDR2 SVGAGI. This CDR3 spans 16 amino acids. Trimming took off 0 bases at V and 3 bases at J, with 13 bases between the two ends. As DNA, the CDR3 is TGTGCCAGCAGTTACTCCCCCACAGGGATGACAGATACGCAGTATTTT. As protein: CASSYSPTGMTDTQYF.

This clonotype was recorded at least ten times. The genes are TRBV28 and TRBJ2-1; 7 bases match TRBD2. Germline trimming cut 6 bases from V and 6 bases from J; bases unmatched to any gene: 11. The length of the CDR3 is 15 residues. Germline values: CDR1 MDHEN, CDR2 SYDVKM. The CDR3 sequence is CASSPTGLAVNEQFF. The CDR3 DNA is TGTGCCAGCAGCCCAACGGGTCTAGCGGTCAATGAGCAGTTCTTC.

This clonotype was seen many times. The CDR3 loop reads CASSLEGTGFNEQFF. CDR3 nucleotide sequence: TGTGCCAGCAGCTTAGAGGGGACAGGGTTTAATGAGCAGTTCTTC. The chain couples TRBV7-9 to TRBJ2-1, with TRBD1 matching over 9 bases. The V and J ends lost 1 base and 7 bases, in that order; junction bases with no gene match: 5. Per the germline V gene, CDR1 is SEHNR and CDR2 is FQNEAQ (reference sequence). The CDR3 runs to 15 residues. Looking up the rest from reference TRBV7-9 and TRBJ2-1 gives the full variable domain: DTGVSQNPRHKITKRGQNVTFRCDPISEHNRLYWYRQTLGQGPEFLTYFQNEAQLEKSRLLSDRFSAERPKGSFSTLEIQRTEQGDSAMYLCASSLEGTGFNEQFFGPGTRLTVL.

The table lists this clonotype with many counts. The genes are TRBV2 and TRBJ2-7, with 8 bases matching TRBD1. The V segment lost 7 bases and the J segment 2 bases; nucleotides outside the gene matches: 7. Looked up from germline, CDR1 is SNHLY and CDR2 is FYNNEI. The CDR3 has 14 residues. The CDR3 here is CASNTGDRTYEQYF. Written as DNA, the CDR3 is TGTGCCAGCAATACAGGGGACAGGACCTACGAGCAGTACTTC. The variable domain in full, completed from reference TRBV2 and TRBJ2-7, reads EPEVTQTPSHQVTQMGQEVILRCVPISNHLYFYWYRQILGQKVEFLVSFYNNEISEKSEIFDDQFSVERPDGSNFTLKIRSTKLEDSAMYFCASNTGDRTYEQYFGPGTRLTVT.

This clonotype was picked up many times. The V and J genes are TRBV6-1 and TRBJ2-7; weak D call: TRBD1 (6 bases). The germline gives CDR1 MNHNS, CDR2 SASEGT. The V and J ends lost 6 bases and 3 bases respectively, with 15 bases between them. The CDR3 contains 14 residues. CDR3 in amino acids: CASRPDRFFYEQYV. As DNA, the CDR3 is TGTGCCAGCAGACCGGACAGATTCTTCTACGAGCAGTACGTC.

This clonotype came up many times. An end of the junction differs from the germline gene, which may be a read error. The chain joins TRBV4-1 to TRBJ2-1; 9 bases are a match to TRBD1. The V gene's germline CDR1 is MGHRA and CDR2 YSYEKL. The CDR3 spans 16 residues. The CDR3 region is CASSQELTGGYDEQFF. CDR3 bases: TGCGCCAGCAGCCAAGAGCTCACAGGGGGCTACGATGAGCAGTTCTTC.